This paragraph covers one T cell receptor (beta chain) sequence. This CDR3 contains 19 residues. V gave up 5 bases and J gave up 0 bases, with 22 bases separating them. The germline V gene has CDR1 SGHAT and CDR2 FQNNGV. The source of the sample is a study of blood T cell repertoires in COVID-19. Here immunoSEQ multiplex PCR was the method, and the copy in TCRdb shows in-frame clones only, minus some. This sample has hundreds of thousands of clones; about 89% occur once, and the top ten carry around 12%. The chain uses TRBV11-2 and TRBJ1-4; a weak D match, TRBD1 (5 bases). Sequencing was carried out using peripheral blood. The sequence was obtained from a woman aged 55-75 years with acute or convalescent COVID-19. The CDR3 loop reads CASSPDDLAGLATNEKLFF. CDR3 DNA: TGTGCCAGCAGCCCAGATGATTTGGCAGGGTTGGCAACTAATGAAAAACTGTTTTTT. The variable domain in full, completed from reference TRBV11-2 and TRBJ1-4, reads EAGVAQSPRYKIIEKRQSVAFWCNPISGHATLYWYQQILGQGPKLLIQFQNNGVVDDSQLPKDRFSAERLKGVDSTLKIQPAKLEDSAVYLCASSPDDLAGLATNEKLFFGSGTQLSVL.